This TCR beta chain was sequenced in a study of CD8 T cells in Susac syndrome (dated by TCRdb to between 2017 and 2020). Background on the whole study: Whether CD8+ T cell activation and differentiation in Susac syndrome was antigen driven was tested using repertoire sequencing. Clonality of the CD8+ T cell repertoire was compared between about a dozen healthy donors, roughly 14 Susac syndrome patients and under 16 multiple sclerosis patients. Summary of the overall study and its limitations: The number of individuals in the TCR sequencing and HLA analysis was recognized as being relatively small.

Turning to this clonotype: The antigen it recognizes is unknown. Base quality data are lacking; no much larger clone is found one base away.

RNA was extracted with the RNeasy kit and about 0.5 to 1 ug was reverse transcribed using random hexamers. The immunoSEQ multiplex PCR assay, which covers 54 Vbeta and 13 Jbeta segments, was used to amplify TCR beta CDR3 regions. PCR amplification bias was corrected using a synthetic template baseline for primer optimization and computational correction. The authors' pipeline ran thus. Reads were annotated to V, D and J genes according to IMGT and were analyzed with immunoSEQ Analyzer, with only productive sequences retained. To calculate clonality, Shannon entropy was normalized by log2 of the number of productive unique sequences and then subtracted from one. For each patient and control, public and private clones were evaluated within the 100 most prevalent clones. Clones were defined as Susac-specific if absent from the healthy and MS cohorts, from more than 900 published viral clones and from other ImmuneACCESS disease sequences. TCRdb redid the processing of the public reads, applying fastp at Q25 and MiXCR, and retained in-frame beta chains. Merged by CDR3 protein, the rows form single entries marked with the most common genes and DNA. These V and J calls rely on TCRdb rather than the paper's analysis. The sample table shows 100,000 to 150,000 distinct CDR3 sequences, and over 85% are seen once. Roughly 0.3% of the sample lies in the top ten.

High-throughput TCR beta sequencing profiled peripheral blood CD8+ and CD4+ T cells from healthy donors, Susac syndrome patients and multiple sclerosis patients. The multiple sclerosis controls were treatment-naive patients who had stable or active relapsing-remitting disease and met the revised McDonald criteria. Bulk CD8+ and CD4+ T cells were purified by magnetic negative isolation, whereas CD8+ TEMRA cells were enriched by FACS. Blood was collected in EDTA tubes and processed within 24 hours, with PBMCs isolated through density gradient centrifugation. PBMCs destined for TCR sequencing were cryopreserved in liquid nitrogen and later thawed in a 37 °C water bath. Purity of sorted or isolated CD4+, CD8+ and CD8+ TEMRA cells was at least 90%. The CDR3 runs 12 amino acids, cysteine and phenylalanine included. The sequence is cut down to CDR3 DNA, 36 bases in frame from base 1. The germline V gene provides CDR1 SGHDT and CDR2 YYEEEE.

Sequencing was carried out using CD8+ T cells from PBMCs. The source of this sequence is a human donor with multiple sclerosis. The rearranged chain carries TRBV5-6 and TRBJ1-6, and 7 junctional nucleotides match TRBD1. The bases are TGTGTCTCAGAGGGGGCTAATTCACCCCTCCACTTT. Its protein is CVSEGANSPLHF.